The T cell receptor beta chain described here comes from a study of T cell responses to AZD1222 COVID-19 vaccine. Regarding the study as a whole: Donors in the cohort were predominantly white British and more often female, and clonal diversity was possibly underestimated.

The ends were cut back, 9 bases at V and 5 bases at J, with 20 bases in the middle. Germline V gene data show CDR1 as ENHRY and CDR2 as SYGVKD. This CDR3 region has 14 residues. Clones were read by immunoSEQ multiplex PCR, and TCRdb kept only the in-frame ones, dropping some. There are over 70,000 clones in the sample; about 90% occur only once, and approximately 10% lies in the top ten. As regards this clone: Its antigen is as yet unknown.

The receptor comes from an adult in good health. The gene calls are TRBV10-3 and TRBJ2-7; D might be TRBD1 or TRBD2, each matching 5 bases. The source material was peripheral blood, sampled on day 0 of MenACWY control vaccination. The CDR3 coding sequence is TGTGCCATTGGGGGTCCTGAGGGCGTCAACGAGCAGTACTTC. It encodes CAIGGPEGVNEQYF.